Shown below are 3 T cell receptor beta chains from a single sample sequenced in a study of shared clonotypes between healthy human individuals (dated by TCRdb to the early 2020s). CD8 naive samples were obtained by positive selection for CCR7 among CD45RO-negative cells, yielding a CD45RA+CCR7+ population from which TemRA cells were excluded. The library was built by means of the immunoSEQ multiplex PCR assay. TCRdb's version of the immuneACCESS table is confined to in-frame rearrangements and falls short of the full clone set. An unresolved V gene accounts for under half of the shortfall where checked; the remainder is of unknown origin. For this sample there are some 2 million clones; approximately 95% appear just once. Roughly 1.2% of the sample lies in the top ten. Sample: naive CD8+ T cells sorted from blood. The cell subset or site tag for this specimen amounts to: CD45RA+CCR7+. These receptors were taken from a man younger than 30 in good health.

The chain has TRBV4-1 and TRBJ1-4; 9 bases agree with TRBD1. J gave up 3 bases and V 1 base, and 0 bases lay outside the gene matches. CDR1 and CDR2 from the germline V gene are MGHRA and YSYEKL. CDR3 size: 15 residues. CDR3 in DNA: TGCGCCAGCAGCCAAGGGACAGGGGCTAATGAAAAACTGTTTTTT. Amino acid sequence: CASSQGTGANEKLFF.

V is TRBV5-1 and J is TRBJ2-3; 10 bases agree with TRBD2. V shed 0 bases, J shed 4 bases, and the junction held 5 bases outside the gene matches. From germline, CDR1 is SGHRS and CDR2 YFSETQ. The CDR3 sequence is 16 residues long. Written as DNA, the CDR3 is TGCGCCAGCAGCTTGGAGCTAGCGGGGGAGGCAGATACGCAGTATTTT. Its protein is CASSLELAGEADTQYF.

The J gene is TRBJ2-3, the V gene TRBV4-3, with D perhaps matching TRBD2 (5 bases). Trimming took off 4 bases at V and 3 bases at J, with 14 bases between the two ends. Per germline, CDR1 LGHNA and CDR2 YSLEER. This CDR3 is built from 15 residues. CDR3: CASSPASSMTDTQYF. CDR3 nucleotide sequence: TGCGCCAGCAGCCCCGCTAGCTCAATGACAGATACGCAGTATTTT.